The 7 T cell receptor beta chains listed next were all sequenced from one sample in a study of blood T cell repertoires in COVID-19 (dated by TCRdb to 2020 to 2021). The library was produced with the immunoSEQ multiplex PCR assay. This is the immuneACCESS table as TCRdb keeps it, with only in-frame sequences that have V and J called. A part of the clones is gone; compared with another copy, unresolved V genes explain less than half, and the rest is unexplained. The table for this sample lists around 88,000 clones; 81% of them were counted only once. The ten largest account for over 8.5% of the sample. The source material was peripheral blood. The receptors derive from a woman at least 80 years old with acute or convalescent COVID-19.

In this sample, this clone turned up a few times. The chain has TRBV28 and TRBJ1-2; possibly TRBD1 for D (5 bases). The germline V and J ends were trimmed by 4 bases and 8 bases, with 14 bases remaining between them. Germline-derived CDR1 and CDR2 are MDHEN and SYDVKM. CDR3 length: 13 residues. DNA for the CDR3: TGTGCCAGCAGTTCCGGCAGGGTGGAAGGCTACACCTTC. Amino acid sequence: CASSSGRVEGYTF.

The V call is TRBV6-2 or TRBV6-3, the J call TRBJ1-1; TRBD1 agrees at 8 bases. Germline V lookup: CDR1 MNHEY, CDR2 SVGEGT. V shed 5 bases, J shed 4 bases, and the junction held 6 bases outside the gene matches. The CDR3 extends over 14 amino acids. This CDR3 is CASSKRQGSTEAFF. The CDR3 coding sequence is TGTGCCAGCAGTAAACGACAGGGGTCCACTGAAGCTTTCTTT.

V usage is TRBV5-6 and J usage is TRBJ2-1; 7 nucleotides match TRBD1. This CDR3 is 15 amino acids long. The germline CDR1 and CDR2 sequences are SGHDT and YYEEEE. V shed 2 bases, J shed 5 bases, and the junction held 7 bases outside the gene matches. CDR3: CASSFGGQTNNEQFF. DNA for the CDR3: TGTGCCAGCAGCTTTGGGGGACAGACAAACAATGAGCAGTTCTTC.

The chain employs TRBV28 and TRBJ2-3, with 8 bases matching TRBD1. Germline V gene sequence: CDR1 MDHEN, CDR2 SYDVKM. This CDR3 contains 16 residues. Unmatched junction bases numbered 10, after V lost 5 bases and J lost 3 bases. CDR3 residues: CASSLNTGGRTDTQYF. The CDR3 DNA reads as TGTGCCAGCAGTCTGAACACAGGGGGGAGAACAGATACGCAGTATTTT.

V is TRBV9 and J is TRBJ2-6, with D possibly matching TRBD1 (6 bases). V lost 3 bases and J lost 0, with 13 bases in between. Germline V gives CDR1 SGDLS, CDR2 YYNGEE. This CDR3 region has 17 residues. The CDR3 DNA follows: TGTGCCAGCAGCGCCCGGGACACGGACTCTGGGGCCAACGTCCTGACTTTC. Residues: CASSARDTDSGANVLTF. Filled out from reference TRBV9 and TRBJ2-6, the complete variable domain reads DSGVTQTPKHLITATGQRVTLRCSPRSGDLSVYWYQQSLDQGLQFLIQYYNGEERAKGNILERFSAQQFPDLHSELNLSSLELGDSALYFCASSARDTDSGANVLTFGAGSRLTVL.

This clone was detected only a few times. The DNA for the CDR3 is TGTGCCAGCAGCTCGTTCACAGGGGGCGCGTCTCAGCCCCAGCATTTT. Its translation: CASSSFTGGASQPQHF. The chain uses TRBV7-8 and TRBJ1-5; 9 positions agree with TRBD1. The V gene end was trimmed by 4 bases and the J gene end by 6 bases; junction bases not matched to a gene: 10. Germline V gene lookup returns CDR1 SGHVS and CDR2 FQNEAQ. CDR3 size: 16 residues.

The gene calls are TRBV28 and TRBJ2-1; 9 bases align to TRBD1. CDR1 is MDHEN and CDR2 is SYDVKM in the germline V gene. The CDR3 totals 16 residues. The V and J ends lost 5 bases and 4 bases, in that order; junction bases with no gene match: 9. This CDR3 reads CASSTPGTGIYNEQFF. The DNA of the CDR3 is TGTGCCAGCAGTACCCCCGGGACAGGGATTTACAATGAGCAGTTCTTC.